Listed below are T cell receptor beta chains from one sample, sequenced in a study of shared clonotypes between healthy human individuals. Assay used: immunoSEQ multiplex PCR; TCRdb lists only in-frame clones, some missing. Of more than 850,000 clones listed, 75% to 85% are singletons. The material sequenced was memory CD4+ T cells from PBMCs. The receptors originated from a young man in good health. Some clones in this sample may be carry-over from other donors' samples. CDR3s include the opening cysteine and the closing phenylalanine or tryptophan. The D gene is left open where the match is weak. Size is omitted from some rows. Given values are once, few, many or a class for expanded clones.

j_call d_call v_call clone_size cdr3_nt cdr3_aa
TRBJ2-3 TRBD2 TRBV10-3 few TGTGCCATCAGTGTAGCTTCAAATAGCGGGAGATCCACAGATACGCAGTATTTT CAISVASNSGRSTDTQYF
TRBJ2-7 - TRBV5-1 - TGCGCCAGCAGCTTGGGGCGGGGACAGCGCTCCTACGAGCAGTACTTC CASSLGRGQRSYEQYF
TRBJ2-3 - TRBV5-1 few TGCGCCAGCAGTAATAGCGGAACAGATACGCAGTATTTT CASSNSGTDTQYF
TRBJ2-3 TRBD2 TRBV13 once TGTGCCAGCAGCCCCACCCAACGGCTAGCGGGATACACAGATACGCAGTATTTT CASSPTQRLAGYTDTQYF
TRBJ2-7 TRBD1 TRBV13 - TGTGCCAGCAGCCGTCAGGACAGGGCCTACGAGCAGTACTTC CASSRQDRAYEQYF
TRBJ2-2 - TRBV14 - TGTGCCAGCAGCCAAGAACGGGTCACCGGGGAGCTGTTTTTT CASSQERVTGELFF
TRBJ2-1 - TRBV12-2 - TGTGCAAGTCGCTTATCGTTCGAGAGGCGCTACTACAATGAGCAGTTCTTC CASRLSFERRYYNEQFF
TRBJ2-7 - TRBV15 - TGTGCCACCAGCAGAGAACGGGCTAGGGAGCAGTACTTC CATSRERAREQYF
TRBJ2-1 - TRBV11-3 - TGTGCCAGCAGCTTAGAACCCCGTGGCGGCTTGCAGTTCTTC CASSLEPRGGLQFF
TRBJ1-1 - TRBV12-5 - TGTGCTAGTGGTTTGGTACTATCCCCAGGGGCGCCCACTGAAGCTTTCTTT CASGLVLSPGAPTEAFF
TRBJ2-2 - TRBV28 - TGTGCCAGCACATACCGACCGGGATCCGGGGAGCTGTTTTTT CASTYRPGSGELFF
TRBJ2-1 - TRBV7-9 - TGTGCCAGCAGCTTAGCCGGGACCGTCAACAATGAGCAGTTCTTC CASSLAGTVNNEQFF
TRBJ2-4 - TRBV30 - TGTGCCTGGAGTCAGGCGGGCGGTACGTTAAACATTCAGTACTTC CAWSQAGGTLNIQYF
TRBJ1-2 TRBD1 TRBV29-1 - TGCAGCGTTGAAGTCGGACAGGGGCGAGGTGGCTACACCTTC CSVEVGQGRGGYTF
TRBJ2-2 - TRBV7-2 - TGTGCCAGCAGCCTGAATCAGGGTTTGAACACCGGGGAGCTGTTTTTT CASSLNQGLNTGELFF
TRBJ2-7 - TRBV2 once TGTGCCAGCAGTGAAGGTCCCGCCAGGCAGTACTTC CASSEGPARQYF
TRBJ2-1 - TRBV5-1 - TGCGCCAGCAGCTTTTTCGCGGGCTCCTACAATGAGCAGTTCTTC CASSFFAGSYNEQFF
TRBJ2-1 TRBD2 TRBV5-1 - TGCGCCAGCAGCTTGGTCGCGGGAGTACGGAATGAGCAGTTCTTC CASSLVAGVRNEQFF
TRBJ1-5 - TRBV5-4 - TGTGCCAGCAGCTTGGAACCAGGCTCCCTCCAGCATTTT CASSLEPGSLQHF
TRBJ2-5 - TRBV18 once TGTGCCAGCTCACCACCGGAGGGGAAGGGGGAGACCCAGTACTTC CASSPPEGKGETQYF
TRBJ2-1 TRBD2 TRBV5-8 few TGTGCCAGCAGCCCCGGACTAGCGGGAGGCGGGAAGCAGTTCTTC CASSPGLAGGGKQFF
TRBJ1-5 - TRBV23-1 once TGCGCCAGCGGGTGGTTCGGCAATCAGCCCCAGCATTTT CASGWFGNQPQHF
TRBJ1-5 - TRBV7-9 - TGTGCCAGCAGCCTTCGTGGCCAGCCCCAGCATTTT CASSLRGQPQHF
TRBJ2-5 - TRBV5-4 - TGTGCCAGCAGCCCCCGGGACACCCAAGAGACCCAGTACTTC CASSPRDTQETQYF
TRBJ2-1 - TRBV30 - TGTGCCTGGAGTCCGGGACTTCCTTACGGTGAGCAGTTCTTC CAWSPGLPYGEQFF
TRBJ2-7 - TRBV2 - TGTGCCAGCAGTGGGGCAGGGGCCTACGAGCAGTACTTC CASSGAGAYEQYF
TRBJ2-3 - TRBV27 few TGTGCCAGCAGTTTATGGGGGCTAGCGGAGAATCCCACCGTGGATACGCAGTATTTT CASSLWGLAENPTVDTQYF
TRBJ2-2 - TRBV7-6 - TGTGCCAGCAGCACACAGGGCCCCGGGGAGCTGTTTTTT CASSTQGPGELFF
TRBJ2-3 - TRBV6-1 - TGTGCCAGCAGTGCCAAAGGGCACACAGATACGCAGTATTTT CASSAKGHTDTQYF